These T cell receptor beta chains were read from a single sample in a study of PD-L1 blockade in urothelial cancer. TCRdb keeps only in-frame clones here, not all; method: immunoSEQ multiplex PCR. The repertoire has 130,000 or so clones, approximately 84% of them found once; the top ten carry 3% to 4%. Specimen: PBMCs, collected around atezolizumab (anti-PD-L1) treatment. These TCRs come from a man aged 45 to 65 with urothelial cancer. Both conserved end residues are part of each CDR3. The D gene is left open where the match is weak. Clone size is stated in some rows and not others, as once, few, many or a class when expanded.

TRBV11-2	TRBJ2-7	-	-	TGTGCCAGCAGCTATAGGCGACAGGTCGAGTACGAGCAGTACTTC	CASSYRRQVEYEQYF
TRBV6-5	TRBJ2-6	-	-	TGTGCCAGCAGGGACTACTCTGGGGCCAACGTCCTGACTTTC	CASRDYSGANVLTF
TRBV27	TRBJ2-7	once	TRBD1	TGTGCCAGCAGCCCAGACAGGGTCTGGCCCTACGAGCAGTACTTC	CASSPDRVWPYEQYF
TRBV18	TRBJ1-1	few	-	TGTGCCAGCTCACCACGGCAGGGCGTGGACACTGAAGCTTTCTTT	CASSPRQGVDTEAFF
TRBV6-1	TRBJ1-1	-	-	TGTGCCAGCAGTGAAGCGCAGCGAAACACTGAAGCTTTCTTT	CASSEAQRNTEAFF
TRBV30	TRBJ1-1	-	TRBD1	TGTGCCTGGAGGGGACAGGGTTTTTACACTGAAGCTTTCTTT	CAWRGQGFYTEAFF
TRBV4-1	TRBJ2-1	-	TRBD2	TGCGCCAGCAGCCAAGATGGGCGGGAGCTTGAGCAGTTCTTC	CASSQDGRELEQFF
TRBV9	TRBJ2-1	-	-	TGTGCCAGCTCCCACGCGGGGCCCTTCAAGACCCTTCCCTACAATGAGCAGTTCTTC	CASSHAGPFKTLPYNEQFF
TRBV19	TRBJ2-1	-	-	TGTGCCAGTAGTAGAACGGGAGCGGCGATGGGTGAGCAGTTCTTC	CASSRTGAAMGEQFF
TRBV4-1	TRBJ2-3	-	-	TGCGCCAGCAGCCACCTCCGGCCCGGGGTAGGCGATACGCAGTATTTT	CASSHLRPGVGDTQYF
TRBV25-1	TRBJ2-5	-	-	TGTGCCAGCAGTCCGCACGGCCCTAGGAGGGCAGAGACCCAGTACTTC	CASSPHGPRRAETQYF
TRBV5-1	TRBJ2-1	-	TRBD2	TGCGCCAGCAGCTCCACTAGCGGGAGCGTCAATGAGCAGTTCTTC	CASSSTSGSVNEQFF
TRBV10-2	TRBJ2-1	-	TRBD2	TGCGCCAGCAGTGAGTCAACTAGCGGGAGTGGTCGTGAGCAGTTCTTC	CASSESTSGSGREQFF
TRBV9	TRBJ2-7	-	TRBD2	TGTGCCAGCAGCGTAGGGAGTAGCGGGGTTCAGGGCGAGCAGTACTTC	CASSVGSSGVQGEQYF
TRBV5-6	TRBJ2-5	once	-	TGTGCCAGCAGCTTGGAGGTTTACAGTTCCAGGACCCAGTACTTC	CASSLEVYSSRTQYF
TRBV7-8	TRBJ1-6	-	-	TGTGCCAGCAGCCCCGCATCCCGGGATTCACCCCTCCACTTT	CASSPASRDSPLHF
TRBV5-1	TRBJ2-2	-	-	TGCGCCAGCAGCTTGGGACTAGAGAACACCGGGGAGCTGTTTTTT	CASSLGLENTGELFF
TRBV29-1	TRBJ2-3	-	TRBD2	TGCAGCGCACTCGGGACTAGCGGGAGAAGGGGCCCCACAGATACGCAGTATTTT	CSALGTSGRRGPTDTQYF
TRBV27	TRBJ2-5	-	TRBD1	TGTGCCAGCCCCTTGGACAGGGTAGGGAGAAAAGAGACCCAGTACTTC	CASPLDRVGRKETQYF
TRBV2	TRBJ2-3	-	TRBD1	TGTGCCAGCAGTGGCATGGGACAGACCACAGATACGCAGTATTTT	CASSGMGQTTDTQYF
TRBV28	TRBJ2-1	-	-	TGTGCCAGCAGGCGGGCCTCTAGCTCCTACAATGAGCAGTTCTTC	CASRRASSSYNEQFF
TRBV28	TRBJ2-7	-	TRBD2	TGTGCCAGCAGTTTATCAGGACTAGCGGGAACCCCCTACGAGCAGTACTTC	CASSLSGLAGTPYEQYF
TRBV30	TRBJ1-4	-	-	TGTGCCTGGAGTGTAAAGTCCCAGGGAAAACTGTTTTTT	CAWSVKSQGKLFF
TRBV5-1	TRBJ2-2	-	-	TGCGCCAGCAGCTGGAACCCGGGAGTCAACACCGGGGAGCTGTTTTTT	CASSWNPGVNTGELFF
TRBV7-9	TRBJ2-5	-	-	TGTGCCAGCACCTTGTCAGGTCCGATAGAGACCCAGTACTTC	CASTLSGPIETQYF
TRBV7-3	TRBJ1-4	-	-	TGTGCCAGCAGCTTGAGGTTGGGTGAAAAACTGTTTTTT	CASSLRLGEKLFF
TRBV6-6	TRBJ1-3	-	TRBD1	TGTGCCAGCAGGACCACAGGGGTGGCGAACACCATATATTTT	CASRTTGVANTIYF
TRBV4-1	TRBJ1-5	-	-	TGCGCCAGCAGCCAAGGGGTAGCCCACCCCGATAGCAATCAGCCCCAGCATTTT	CASSQGVAHPDSNQPQHF
TRBV5-8	TRBJ1-1	-	TRBD1	TGTGCCAGCAAGAGGTATTTCGGGACAGGGTCCCAGGGGACTGAAGCTTTCTTT	CASKRYFGTGSQGTEAFF
TRBV5-1	TRBJ1-1	-	TRBD1	TGCGCCAGCAGCTTCGGACAGGAGCTGAACACTGAAGCTTTCTTT	CASSFGQELNTEAFF
TRBV30	TRBJ2-7	-	TRBD1	TGTGCCTGGGGGACAGGGTTCTACGAGCAGTACTTC	CAWGTGFYEQYF
TRBV5-1	TRBJ2-2	few	TRBD2	TGCGCCAGCAGCCCTGGACTAGGAAGTGTTGTCGGGGAGCTGTTTTTT	CASSPGLGSVVGELFF
TRBV6-1	TRBJ2-7	-	TRBD1	TGTGCCAGCGGACAGGGGGGCGACGCCCACGAGCAGTACTTC	CASGQGGDAHEQYF
TRBV7-2	TRBJ2-7	-	-	TGTGCCAGCAGCTTAGATTTGAGGAAAGAGCAGTACTTC	CASSLDLRKEQYF